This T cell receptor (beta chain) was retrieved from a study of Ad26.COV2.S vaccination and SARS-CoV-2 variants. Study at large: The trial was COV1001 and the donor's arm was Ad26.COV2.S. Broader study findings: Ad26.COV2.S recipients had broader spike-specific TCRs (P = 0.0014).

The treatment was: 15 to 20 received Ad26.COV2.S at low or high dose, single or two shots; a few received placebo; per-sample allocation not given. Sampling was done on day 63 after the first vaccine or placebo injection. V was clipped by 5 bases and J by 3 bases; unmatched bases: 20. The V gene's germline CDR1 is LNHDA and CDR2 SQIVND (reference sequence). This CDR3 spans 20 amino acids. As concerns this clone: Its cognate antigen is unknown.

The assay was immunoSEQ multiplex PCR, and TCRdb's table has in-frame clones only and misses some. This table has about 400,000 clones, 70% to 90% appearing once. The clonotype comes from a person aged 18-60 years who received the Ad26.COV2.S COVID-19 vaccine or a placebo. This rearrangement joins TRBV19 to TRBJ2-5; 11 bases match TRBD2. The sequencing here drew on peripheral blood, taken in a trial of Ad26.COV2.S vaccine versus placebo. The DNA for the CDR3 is TGTGCCAGTAGTCTGAGGGGTAGCGGGGGGGCTAAGGGTCAGGAAGAGACCCAGTACTTC. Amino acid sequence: CASSLRGSGGAKGQEETQYF.